A selection of T cell receptor beta chains follows, all from one sample in a study of graft-versus-host responses after intestinal transplantation. Clones were read by immunoSEQ multiplex PCR, and TCRdb kept only the in-frame ones, dropping some. There are about 110,000 clones in the sample; approximately 88% occur only once, and 0.6% to 0.8% lies in the top ten. Their antigen targets remain unknown. The starting material was unstimulated CD4+ T cells sorted from spleen or lymph node cells, obtained before transplant. Receptors originate from a human donor who was the organ donor for an intestinal transplant. The CDR3 runs from the conserved cysteine through the conserved F or W. The D gene is left open where the match is weak. For some rows the clone size is stated as once, few or many, or as a class when expanded; others skip it.

j_call,clone_size,v_call,d_call,cdr3_length,cdr3_aa,cdr3_nt
TRBJ1-4,-,TRBV4-2,-,14,CASSQEATNEKLFF,TGTGCCAGCAGCCAAGAGGCAACTAATGAAAAACTGTTTTTT
TRBJ2-7,-,TRBV10-2,TRBD1,14,CASSQWDRPYEQYF,TGCGCCAGCAGCCAATGGGACAGGCCCTACGAGCAGTACTTC
TRBJ1-4,-,TRBV5-4,TRBD1,14,CASSTGTGTEKLFF,TGTGCCAGCAGCACCGGGACAGGGACCGAAAAACTGTTTTTT
TRBJ1-3,-,TRBV5-4,-,14,CASSLRGSGNTIYF,TGTGCCAGCAGCTTGAGGGGCTCTGGAAACACCATATATTTT
TRBJ2-7,-,TRBV2,-,16,CASSGRIGHGSHEQYF,TGTGCCAGCAGTGGAAGGATCGGACATGGGTCCCACGAGCAGTACTTC
TRBJ1-2,-,TRBV6-6,-,13,CASSSLWIDGYTF,TGTGCCAGCAGTTCCCTTTGGATAGATGGCTACACCTTC
TRBJ1-2,-,TRBV6-5,-,11,CASISNYGYTF,TGTGCCAGCATATCAAACTATGGCTACACCTTC
TRBJ2-7,-,TRBV4-1,TRBD2,15,CASSQSGRYQYEQYF,TGCGCCAGCAGCCAAAGCGGGAGGTACCAATACGAGCAGTACTTC
TRBJ1-5,-,TRBV5-6,-,15,CASSLSGGGNQPQHF,TGTGCCAGCAGCTTGTCGGGGGGCGGGAATCAGCCCCAGCATTTT
TRBJ1-3,-,TRBV5-1,-,15,CASSKDGISGNTIYF,TGCGCCAGCAGCAAAGACGGAATCTCTGGAAACACCATATATTTT
TRBJ2-5,-,TRBV5-4,TRBD1,13,CASRRDSQETQYF,TGTGCCAGCCGACGGGACAGCCAAGAGACCCAGTACTTC
TRBJ2-6,few,TRBV5-4,-,16,CASSPSQLSGANVLTF,TGTGCCAGCAGCCCGTCACAGCTCTCTGGGGCCAACGTCCTGACTTTC
TRBJ2-7,-,TRBV11-2,-,14,CASSLDLTRYEQYF,TGTGCCAGCAGCTTAGATTTGACCAGGTACGAGCAGTACTTC
TRBJ2-7,-,TRBV7-2,-,15,CASTLLGLDTYEQYF,TGTGCCAGCACCCTTCTAGGACTGGACACCTACGAGCAGTACTTC
TRBJ1-3,few,TRBV5-6,-,14,CASSWRGPGNTIYF,TGTGCCAGCAGCTGGCGGGGCCCTGGAAACACCATATATTTT
TRBJ1-4,-,TRBV6-5,-,15,CASSEGLPTNEKLFF,TGTGCCAGCTCCGAGGGGTTACCAACTAATGAAAAACTGTTTTTT
TRBJ1-2,-,TRBV27,TRBD1,13,CASSLSRGYGYTF,TGTGCCAGCAGTTTATCCAGGGGGTATGGCTACACCTTC
TRBJ1-2,-,TRBV4-1,TRBD1,16,CASSQGQGRADYGYTF,TGCGCCAGCAGCCAGGGACAGGGGCGAGCGGACTATGGCTACACCTTC
TRBJ2-1,-,TRBV4-1,TRBD2,17,CASSQARIAGAHNEQFF,TGCGCCAGCAGCCAAGCCCGAATAGCGGGGGCCCACAATGAGCAGTTCTTC
TRBJ2-5,once,TRBV7-9,TRBD2,14,CASSFSGRVETQYF,TGTGCCAGCAGCTTTAGCGGGAGAGTAGAGACCCAGTACTTC
TRBJ2-5,-,TRBV6-5,-,11,CASRTGETQYF,TGTGCCAGCAGGACGGGGGAGACCCAGTACTTC
TRBJ2-5,-,TRBV7-7,-,14,CASSLSQAQETQYF,TGTGCTAGCAGCTTATCTCAGGCCCAAGAGACCCAGTACTTC
TRBJ2-5,-,TRBV11-2,TRBD2,15,CASSPERGRQETQYF,TGTGCCAGCAGCCCCGAGCGGGGGAGACAAGAGACCCAGTACTTC
TRBJ1-5,once,TRBV6-6,TRBD1,14,CASSTRQGGQPQHF,TGTGCCAGCAGTACACGACAGGGCGGTCAGCCCCAGCATTTT
TRBJ2-1,once,TRBV7-3,-,15,CASSPLPSAWNEQFF,TGTGCCAGCAGCCCTCTCCCTAGCGCCTGGAATGAGCAGTTCTTC
TRBJ2-7,-,TRBV6-5,TRBD2,15,CASSRRLAATYEQYF,TGTGCCAGCAGCCGCAGACTAGCGGCAACCTACGAGCAGTACTTC
TRBJ2-7,-,TRBV19,TRBD2,14,CATAPGTRSYEQYF,TGTGCCACCGCACCCGGGACTAGGTCCTACGAGCAGTACTTC
TRBJ1-1,few,TRBV18,-,12,CASSPGNTEAFF,TGTGCCAGCTCACCAGGGAACACTGAAGCTTTCTTT
TRBJ2-3,-,TRBV18,TRBD2,15,CASSPALAGSDTQYF,TGCGCCAGCTCACCGGCCCTAGCGGGGTCCGATACGCAGTATTTT
TRBJ1-2,-,TRBV29-1,-,14,CSVSGRPANYGYTF,TGCAGCGTATCGGGGAGACCAGCTAACTATGGCTACACCTTC
TRBJ2-7,-,TRBV6-1,TRBD2,15,CASSEGGGGFYEQYF,TGTGCCAGCAGTGAAGGGGGGGGAGGGTTCTACGAGCAGTACTTC
TRBJ1-1,-,TRBV10-2,TRBD1,16,CASSSPGQGGGWRAFF,TGCGCCAGCAGTTCCCCGGGACAGGGGGGTGGCTGGCGAGCTTTCTTT
TRBJ1-5,-,TRBV5-1,-,14,CASSLGVVGQPQHF,TGCGCCAGCAGCCTAGGGGTGGTGGGTCAGCCCCAGCATTTT
TRBJ1-5,-,TRBV5-1,-,15,CASSLFGDSNQPQHF,TGCGCCAGCAGCTTGTTCGGAGATAGCAATCAGCCCCAGCATTTT
TRBJ2-1,-,TRBV9,TRBD2,15,CASSVGTSGNNEQFF,TGTGCCAGCAGCGTCGGGACTAGCGGGAACAATGAGCAGTTCTTC
TRBJ2-1,-,TRBV5-4,-,11,CASSLGWEQFF,TGTGCCAGCAGCTTGGGGTGGGAGCAGTTCTTC
TRBJ2-3,-,TRBV7-7,TRBD2,16,CASSLGPSGGPDTQYF,TGTGCCAGCAGCTTAGGCCCGTCGGGGGGGCCAGATACGCAGTATTTT
TRBJ2-7,-,TRBV11-2,-,14,CASSSPPTGYEQYF,TGTGCCAGCAGCTCCCCACCGACAGGCTACGAGCAGTACTTC
TRBJ1-1,-,TRBV6-6,TRBD1,14,CASSYGRGSTEAFF,TGTGCCAGCAGTTACGGCAGGGGGTCGACTGAAGCTTTCTTT
TRBJ2-7,-,TRBV12-5,-,15,CASGLVVGRSYEQYF,TGTGCTAGTGGTTTGGTGGTAGGGCGGTCCTACGAGCAGTACTTC